The entry that follows covers one T cell receptor beta chain sequence. The CDR3 is made up of 15 amino acids. CDR1 and CDR2 from the germline V gene are MNHEY and SVGAGI. V gave up 2 bases and J gave up 5 bases; unmatched junction bases: 5. PCR amplification relied on 60 Vbeta primers (plus 13 Jbeta primers). Assay used: immunoSEQ multiplex PCR; TCRdb lists only in-frame clones, some missing. Of fewer than 250,000 clones in the sample, approximately 80% were seen once. This sample is drawn from a study of cytomegalovirus exposure and HLA in healthy donors. The chain couples TRBV6-5 to TRBJ2-2; 7 bases align to TRBD1. Sequenced material: PBMCs. This clonotype was obtained from a young man in good health and CMV-seronegative. Here the CDR3 reads CASSYLSGGTGELFF. The CDR3 DNA reads as TGTGCCAGCAGTTACCTATCAGGGGGTACCGGGGAGCTGTTTTTT.